These 9 T cell receptor beta chains originate from one sample sequenced in a study of blood T cells in healthy people across ages. Combining a sample-barcoded 5' primer with a J-beta primer mix, a second PCR ran for roughly 6 to 11 cycles. TCRdb re-called the 5' RACE reads through MiXCR, storing one row per CDR3 protein. The sample carries some 900,000 distinct CDR3 sequences, 25% to 35% recorded once. The sample consisted of blood. These receptors came from a woman aged 80 or over in good health.

This clonotype was recorded at least ten times. The rearrangement joins TRBV5-1 to TRBJ1-2; 10 bases agree with TRBD1. Per germline, CDR1 SGHRS and CDR2 YFSETQ. V trimming: 4 bases; J trimming: 4 bases; junction bases outside the gene matches: 7. The CDR3 is 15 amino acids. The CDR3 DNA follows: TGCGCCAGCAGCCAGGACAGGGGGTACGGCTATGGCTACACCTTC. Protein: CASSQDRGYGYGYTF. Variable domain in full (rest from reference TRBV5-1 and TRBJ1-2): KAGVTQTPRYLIKTRGQQVTLSCSPISGHRSVSWYQQTPGQGLQFLFEYFSETQRNKGNFPGRFSGRQFSNSRSEMNVSTLELGDSALYLCASSQDRGYGYGYTFGSGTRLTVV.

This clonotype was counted at least ten times. Possible read error: a much larger clone is one base away. This sequence joins TRBV7-2 and TRBJ2-7; 8 nucleotides align to TRBD2. V lost 3 bases, J lost 3 bases, and 13 bases stayed unmatched. CDR1 is SGHTA, CDR2 FQGNSA, per germline. CDR3 length: 17 residues. CDR3 residues: CASSLAPGSGEYYEQYF. As DNA, the CDR3 is TGTGCCAGCAGCTTGGCCCCAGGTAGCGGGGAATACTACGAGCAGTACTTC.

The chain is built from TRBV11-3 and TRBJ2-7, with D unresolved. In germline, CDR1 is SGHNT, CDR2 YENEEA. CDR3 length: 13 residues. The ends were cut back, 0 bases at V and 6 bases at J, with 9 bases in the middle. The CDR3 region is CASSLDPGSEQYF. In nucleotides, the CDR3 is TGTGCCAGCAGCTTAGATCCAGGTAGCGAGCAGTACTTC. The whole variable domain, remainder taken from reference TRBV11-3 and TRBJ2-7, is EAGVVQSPRYKIIEKKQPVAFWCNPISGHNTLYWYLQNLGQGPELLIRYENEEAVDDSQLPKDRFSAERLKGVDSTLKIQPAELGDSAVYLCASSLDPGSEQYFGPGTRLTVT.

There are a few counts of this clonotype. This chain connects TRBV28 to TRBJ1-5; 12 bases are shared with TRBD1. J lost 6 bases, V lost 5 bases, and 17 bases had no gene match. Germline-derived CDR1 and CDR2 are MDHEN and SYDVKM. This CDR3 is 19 amino acids long. Here the CDR3 DNA reads TGTGCCAGCAGTCTTGCCGCCGGGACAGGGGGCAGGTGGATTCAGCCCCAGCATTTT. Amino acid sequence: CASSLAAGTGGRWIQPQHF. Filled out from reference TRBV28 and TRBJ1-5, the complete variable domain reads DVKVTQSSRYLVKRTGEKVFLECVQDMDHENMFWYRQDPGLGLRLIYFSYDVKMKEKGDIPEGYSVSREKKERFSLILESASTNQTSMYLCASSLAAGTGGRWIQPQHFGDGTRLSIL.

This clonotype was counted many times. The chain couples TRBV9 to TRBJ1-1; D is undetermined. V lost 6 bases, J lost 1 base, and 4 bases lay in between. CDR1 is SGDLS, CDR2 YYNGEE, per germline. The CDR3 contains 11 residues. The CDR3: CASKGNTEAFF. The CDR3 coding sequence is TGTGCCAGCAAAGGGAACACTGAAGCTTTCTTT.

This clonotype has a single count. This chain connects TRBV10-3 to TRBJ1-2; tentatively, D is TRBD1 (6 bases). In germline, CDR1 is ENHRY, CDR2 SYGVKD. The CDR3 consists of 16 residues. V gave up 8 bases and J gave up 2 bases, with 21 bases separating them. The CDR3 DNA follows: TGTGCCATCGGGGGGGCAGGGAAGGATTTCAACTATGGCTACACCTTC. This gives the protein CAIGGAGKDFNYGYTF.

This clonotype was detected many times. The chain combines TRBV7-2 with TRBJ2-3, with D tentatively TRBD1 or TRBD2 (6 bases each). The CDR3 has 13 residues. V was trimmed by 6 bases and J by 8 bases, leaving 15 bases between them. CDR1 is SGHTA and CDR2 is FQGNSA in the germline V gene. CDR3 sequence: CASRAGGGGTQYF. CDR3 sequence (DNA): TGTGCCAGCAGGGCCGGTGGAGGGGGTACGCAGTATTTT.

The chain links TRBV15 to TRBJ2-3; D is possibly TRBD2 (5 bases). This CDR3 region has 16 residues. Germline-derived CDR1 and CDR2 are LNHNV and YYDKDF (reference sequence). V dropped 1 base and J dropped 11 bases, with 22 bases sitting between them. Written as DNA, the CDR3 is TGTGCCACCAGCAGAGGGAGAGGGCACTCCTACAATGAGCAGTATTTT. Translated, it gives CATSRGRGHSYNEQYF.

This clonotype was found once. One base away lies a much larger clone, so this may be a sequencing read error. V and J are TRBV10-3 and TRBJ2-5; 10 positions match TRBD2. Germline V CDR1 and CDR2: ENHRY, SYGVKD. CDR3 length equals 18 residues. V dropped 0 bases and J dropped 1; count of bases not matched to a gene: 8. The CDR3 loop is CAISESLAGVTAQETQYF. The CDR3 coding sequence is TGTGCCATCAGTGAGTCCCTAGCGGGGGTTACCGCCCAAGAGACCCAGTACTTC.